Presented here are 29 T cell receptor beta chains from one specimen sequenced in a study of blood T cells in healthy people across ages. Next came a second PCR, run for about 6 to 11 cycles, which used a sample-barcoded 5' primer along with a J-beta primer mix. Using its own MiXCR run on the 5' RACE reads, TCRdb lists one record per CDR3 protein. The sample contains some 860,000 distinct CDR3 sequences, about 61% of which appear only once. The material sequenced was blood. The receptors shown here come from a man in his forties or fifties in good health.

The chain uses TRBV12-5 and TRBJ1-5, with TRBD1 identical over 8 bases. In germline, CDR1 is LGHNT, CDR2 FRNRAP. The junction had 10 bases not matched to a gene; V was cut back by 1 base and J by 5 bases. CDR3 length: 17 amino acids. The DNA for the CDR3 is TGTGCTAGTGGTTTGGGGAACCGGGACAGGAGACATCAGCCCCAGCATTTT. As protein: CASGLGNRDRRHQPQHF.

This clonotype was observed a handful of times. V gene TRBV6-6 combines with J gene TRBJ2-5, with D perhaps being TRBD1 or TRBD2 (6 bases each). With 5 bases removed from V and 1 base from J, the gap between germline ends came to 20 bases. This CDR3 is 17 amino acids long. Germline values: CDR1 MNHNY, CDR2 SVGAGI (reference sequence). Here the CDR3 DNA reads TGTGCCAGCAGTACCGGAATAAGGGGGAGGCGCCAAGAGACCCAGTACTTC. It encodes CASSTGIRGRRQETQYF.

In this sample, this clonotype turned up once. V is TRBV29-1 and J is TRBJ2-1; possible D gene TRBD2, 5 bases. The DNA end lines up better with TRBJ2-7; the J call may be wrong. Germline V gene lookup returns CDR1 SQVTM and CDR2 ANQGSEA. The CDR3 length is 14 residues. The CDR3 here is CSVRDRGFDNEQYF. The CDR3 bases are TGCAGCGTTCGTGACCGGGGATTTGACAATGAGCAGTACTTC.

The chain uses TRBV20-1 and TRBJ2-5; 14 nucleotides match TRBD2. Trimming took 1 base from V and 4 from J; bases not matched to a gene: 8. CDR1 and CDR2 (germline): DFQATT, SNEGSKA (reference sequence). This CDR3 spans 17 amino acids. The CDR3: CSARGETSGRARETQYF. The DNA of the CDR3 is TGCAGTGCTAGAGGGGAGACTAGCGGGAGGGCCCGAGAGACCCAGTACTTC.

The chain combines TRBV29-1 with TRBJ2-7; possibly TRBD2 for D (5 bases). The CDR3 contains 12 residues. The V gene's germline CDR1 is SQVTM and CDR2 ANQGSEA. V was trimmed by 5 bases and J by 3 bases, leaving 11 bases between them. CDR3 coding DNA: TGCAGCGTTCTCTACGGAGGCTACGAGCAGTACTTC. Translation gives CSVLYGGYEQYF.

This clonotype has only a few counts. The V call is TRBV12-3 or TRBV12-4, the J call TRBJ2-7; D not certain. The CDR3 sequence is 10 residues long. Trimming left V 10 bases short and J 6 bases short, with 10 bases between. As DNA, the CDR3 is TGTGCCACTATTTTTGGCGAGCAGTACTTC. It encodes CATIFGEQYF.

The V gene is TRBV9, the J gene TRBJ2-5; 9 nucleotides line up with TRBD2. CDR3 length equals 16 residues. The trim removed 0 bases at V and 2 bases at J, leaving 5 bases unmatched. Germline CDR1 reads SGDLS; CDR2 reads YYNGEE. The CDR3 DNA reads as TGTGCCAGCAGCGTAGGACTAGCGGCCCGTCAAGAGACCCAGTACTTC. It codes for CASSVGLAARQETQYF.

The J gene is TRBJ1-2, the V gene TRBV7-9, with D perhaps matching TRBD1 (5 bases). Germline values: CDR1 SEHNR, CDR2 FQNEAQ (reference sequence). CDR3 size: 13 residues. With 5 bases removed from V and 5 bases from J, the gap between germline ends came to 12 bases. The CDR3 spells CASSGAGLYGYTF. The CDR3 DNA follows: TGTGCCAGCAGCGGGGCTGGCCTTTATGGCTACACCTTC. Together with reference TRBV7-9 and TRBJ1-2, the CDR3 gives the full variable domain: DTGVSQNPRHKITKRGQNVTFRCDPISEHNRLYWYRQTLGQGPEFLTYFQNEAQLEKSRLLSDRFSAERPKGSFSTLEIQRTEQGDSAMYLCASSGAGLYGYTFGSGTRLTVV.

The rearrangement uses TRBV20-1 and TRBJ2-3, with no clear D. This CDR3 region has 13 residues. CDR1 is DFQATT, CDR2 SNEGSKA, per germline (reference sequence). V shed 3 bases and J shed 0 bases, with 7 bases lying between them. The CDR3, as DNA: TGCAGTGCTAGTATCCAAAGCACAGATACGCAGTATTTT. Amino acid sequence: CSASIQSTDTQYF.

The chain carries TRBV6-1 and TRBJ1-5; possible D gene TRBD1, 5 bases. With 5 bases removed from V and 0 bases from J, the gap between germline ends came to 11 bases. The CDR3 is 15 amino acids. CDR1 and CDR2 from the germline V gene are MNHNS and SASEGT. The CDR3 DNA follows: TGTGCCAGCAGTCGGGAGGGGAATAGCAATCAGCCCCAGCATTTT. It translates to CASSREGNSNQPQHF.

V and J are TRBV15 and TRBJ1-1; TRBD1 agrees at 9 bases. CDR3 length equals 13 residues. Unmatched junction bases numbered 8, after V lost 4 bases and J lost 11 bases. Germline V gene data show CDR1 as LNHNV and CDR2 as YYDKDF (reference sequence). The CDR3 coding sequence is TGTGCCACCAGCACTTACAGGGGGCAGGTCGCTTTCTTT. This encodes CATSTYRGQVAFF.

This chain connects TRBV27 to TRBJ1-1; TRBD1 is a possible D gene (6 bases). Germline V gene lookup returns CDR1 MNHEY and CDR2 SMNVEV (reference sequence). V shed 4 bases and J shed 5 bases, with 17 bases lying between them. This CDR3 has 15 residues. The CDR3 is CASSWGKQGGTEAFF. DNA for the CDR3: TGTGCCAGCAGTTGGGGTAAACAGGGTGGGACTGAAGCTTTCTTT.

The chain links TRBV9 to TRBJ2-5; no clear D gene. The better agreement between TRBJ2-1 and the DNA end casts doubt on the J call. The germline V gene has CDR1 SGDLS and CDR2 YYNGEE. This CDR3 spans 13 amino acids. CDR3 amino acids: CASSVAVKETQFF. The DNA of the CDR3 is TGTGCCAGCAGCGTGGCAGTTAAAGAGACCCAGTTCTTC.

The chain joins TRBV10-3 to TRBJ2-3; 8 bases agree with TRBD2. V dropped 8 bases and J dropped 2; count of bases not matched to a gene: 3. The CDR3 covers 13 residues. Per the germline V gene, CDR1 is ENHRY and CDR2 is SYGVKD. This CDR3 reads CAIASGSTDTQYF. The CDR3 DNA reads TGTGCCATCGCTAGCGGGTCCACAGATACGCAGTATTTT.

The rearrangement uses TRBV5-1 and TRBJ2-1; D might be TRBD2 (6 bases). V lost 5 bases and J 5 bases, leaving 17 bases between the germline ends. The CDR3 runs 15 residues. Germline V gene lookup returns CDR1 SGHRS and CDR2 YFSETQ. Here the CDR3 reads CASSLRPSVDNEQFF. The CDR3 DNA reads TGCGCCAGCAGTCTGCGGCCTAGCGTAGACAATGAGCAGTTCTTC.

This clonotype has just one count. The J gene is TRBJ2-3, the V gene TRBV20-1; 14 nucleotides align to TRBD2. Germline CDR1 DFQATT, CDR2 SNEGSKA (reference sequence). Trimming cost V 6 bases and J 1 base; bases outside gene matches: 12. The CDR3 is 18 residues long. This CDR3 reads CSAPTGTSGSFGTDTQYF. The CDR3 DNA reads TGCAGTGCCCCCACCGGGACTAGCGGGAGTTTTGGCACAGATACGCAGTATTTT.

The V and J genes are TRBV29-1 and TRBJ2-5; 7 bases agree with TRBD2. Per germline, CDR1 SQVTM and CDR2 ANQGSEA. V trimming: 3 bases; J trimming: 3 bases; junction bases outside the gene matches: 7. The length of the CDR3 is 14 residues. In DNA form, the CDR3 reads TGCAGCGTTGAGTGGCTAGCGGTTGAAGAGACCCAGTACTTC. Amino acids: CSVEWLAVEETQYF.

The V gene is TRBV7-9, the J gene TRBJ1-1; D is uncertain. From germline, CDR1 is SEHNR and CDR2 FQNEAQ (reference sequence). Deletions cut 1 base from V and 1 base from J, with 13 bases between. The CDR3 spans 16 residues. The CDR3 DNA sequence: TGTGCCAGCAGCTTAGGGCCTAGGGTAAAGAACACTGAAGCTTTCTTT. Translating gives CASSLGPRVKNTEAFF.

The chain links TRBV7-9 to TRBJ1-2, with D maybe TRBD1 (5 bases). Germline CDR1 reads SEHNR; CDR2 reads FQNEAQ (reference sequence). V dropped 3 bases and J dropped 3 bases, with 14 bases sitting between them. This CDR3 has 15 amino acids. The CDR3, as DNA: TGTGCCAGCAGCTTTATCCAGGGTTCCCACTATGGCTACACCTTC. This encodes CASSFIQGSHYGYTF.

The sample holds one count of this clonotype. This sequence joins TRBV7-7 and TRBJ2-7, with 9 bases fitting TRBD2. The CDR3 is 17 amino acids. Trimming took 5 bases from V and 6 from J; bases not matched to a gene: 17. Per germline, CDR1 SSHAT and CDR2 FNYEAQ (reference sequence). CDR3 amino acids: CASSPGWAGGLSVEQYF. The CDR3 DNA reads as TGTGCCAGCAGCCCCGGTTGGGCGGGAGGGCTATCAGTCGAGCAGTACTTC.

The V and J genes are TRBV27 and TRBJ2-7, with D tentatively TRBD1 (5 bases). The J call may not be correct, given that the DNA end is closer to TRBJ2-5. Germline V CDR1 and CDR2: MNHEY, SMNVEV (reference sequence). CDR3 length: 13 residues. CDR3 nucleotide sequence: TGTGCCAGCAGTTTAAAACAGGCGGAGACCCAGTACTTC. Amino acid sequence: CASSLKQAETQYF.

The genes are TRBV7-9 and TRBJ2-7, with 9 positions matching TRBD1. Germline CDR1 is SEHNR and CDR2 is FQNEAQ (reference sequence). V shed 5 bases and J 0 bases; nucleotides not matched to a gene: 8. This CDR3 is 16 amino acids long. CDR3 in amino acids: CASSKGTGPTSYEQYF. The CDR3 region has the DNA TGTGCCAGCAGCAAAGGGACAGGGCCAACCTCCTACGAGCAGTACTTC.

The chain combines TRBV5-1 with TRBJ2-4; TRBD2 matches at 10 bases. Germline CDR1 SGHRS, CDR2 YFSETQ. V was clipped by 4 bases and J by 0 bases; unmatched bases: 10. This CDR3 contains 18 residues. The CDR3 spells CASSTPLAGALAKNIQYF. The CDR3 DNA reads as TGCGCCAGCAGCACCCCTCTAGCGGGGGCCCTAGCCAAAAACATTCAGTACTTC.

This clonotype has just a few counts. CDR3: CAIRGDSDEQYF. DNA for the CDR3: TGTGCCATCAGAGGGGACAGCGACGAGCAGTACTTC. The rearrangement joins TRBV10-3 to TRBJ2-7; 7 bases line up with TRBD1. CDR1 and CDR2 (germline): ENHRY, SYGVKD. The trim removed 6 bases at V and 5 bases at J, leaving 4 bases unmatched. The CDR3 sequence is 12 residues long.

The chain employs TRBV9 and TRBJ2-1; no firm D call. This CDR3 is built from 14 residues. Germline V gives CDR1 SGDLS, CDR2 YYNGEE. Between the trimmed V and J ends, which lost 4 bases and 13 bases, there was a span of 21 bases. DNA of the CDR3: TGTGCCAGCAGCATCCGCCCCATACCGGAGACCCAGTTCTTC. It translates to CASSIRPIPETQFF.

The chain carries TRBV5-6 and TRBJ1-5; possibly TRBD1 for D (6 bases). Between the trimmed V and J ends, which lost 0 bases and 6 bases, there was a span of 10 bases. Germline lookup yields CDR1 SGHDT and CDR2 YYEEEE. CDR3 size: 14 residues. The CDR3 sequence: CASSLEGGGQPQHF. The CDR3 DNA reads as TGTGCCAGCAGCTTGGAAGGAGGGGGTCAGCCCCAGCATTTT.

At least ten counts were recorded for this clonotype. This chain links TRBV4-3 with TRBJ2-7; TRBD2 matches 10 bases. V lost 0 bases, J lost 2 bases, and 1 base stayed unmatched. CDR3 length equals 15 residues. CDR1 and CDR2 from the germline V gene are LGHNA and YSLEER. CDR3 sequence (DNA): TGCGCCAGCAGCCAAGAACTAGCGGGGACCTACGAGCAGTACTTC. Protein sequence: CASSQELAGTYEQYF.

This clonotype has a handful of counts. This rearrangement joins TRBV25-1 to TRBJ2-7; D unresolved. The CDR3 covers 13 residues. V was clipped by 3 bases and J by 3 bases, with 9 bases between them. CDR1 is MGHDK, CDR2 SYGVNS, per germline. The CDR3 DNA reads as TGTGCCAGCAGTGACGAAGTCTTCTACGAGCAGTACTTC. Its protein product is CASSDEVFYEQYF.

The table lists this clonotype with a few counts. This chain joins TRBV29-1 and TRBJ2-1; TRBD1 aligns across 8 bases. Germline V gene data show CDR1 as SQVTM and CDR2 as ANQGSEA. Germline trimming cut 5 bases from V and 12 bases from J; bases unmatched to any gene: 3. This CDR3 region has 10 residues. The CDR3 DNA follows: TGCAGCGTTCGAGGGACAGGGCAGTTCTTC. Its protein is CSVRGTGQFF.